This record concerns one T cell receptor beta chain sequence. The antigen remains unidentified. The study ran its PCR with 60 Vbeta and 13 Jbeta primers. Generated by immunoSEQ multiplex PCR, the TCRdb table keeps only in-frame clones and is missing some. The table includes about 130,000 clones, about 81% detected once. The sample originates from a study of cytomegalovirus exposure and HLA in healthy donors. Findings of the study overall: In a later analysis, a missense DCLRE1C variant was linked to TCR beta V- and J-gene trimming. In vitro experiments confirmed that three CMV-associated chains were specific for CMV antigens.

CDR1 is MNHNS and CDR2 is SASEGT in the germline V gene. The ends lost 5 bases at V and 3 bases at J; junction bases unmatched: 6. This CDR3 is built from 14 residues. This clonotype was sampled from a woman aged 40 to 50 in good health and CMV-seropositive. Sequencing was carried out using PBMCs. The rearrangement links TRBV6-1 to TRBJ2-7; 8 nucleotides align to TRBD1. The CDR3 here is CASSPTGVLYEQYF. DNA of the CDR3: TGTGCCAGCAGTCCGACAGGGGTCCTCTACGAGCAGTACTTC.